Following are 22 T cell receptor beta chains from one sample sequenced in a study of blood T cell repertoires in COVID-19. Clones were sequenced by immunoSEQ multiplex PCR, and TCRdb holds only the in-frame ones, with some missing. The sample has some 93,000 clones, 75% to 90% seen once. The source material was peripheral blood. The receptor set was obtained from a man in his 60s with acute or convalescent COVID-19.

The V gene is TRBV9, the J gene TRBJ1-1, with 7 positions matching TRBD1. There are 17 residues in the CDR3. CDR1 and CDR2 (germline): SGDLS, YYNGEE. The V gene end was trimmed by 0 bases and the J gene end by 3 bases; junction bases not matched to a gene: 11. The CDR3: CASSVGQGDVFDTEAFF. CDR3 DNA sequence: TGTGCCAGCAGCGTAGGACAGGGAGACGTGTTCGACACTGAAGCTTTCTTT.

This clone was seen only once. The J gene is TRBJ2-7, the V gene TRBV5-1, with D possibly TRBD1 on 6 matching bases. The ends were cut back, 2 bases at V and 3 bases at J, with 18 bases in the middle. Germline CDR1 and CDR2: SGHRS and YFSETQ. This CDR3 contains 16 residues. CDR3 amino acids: CASSLKYPDRYYEQYF. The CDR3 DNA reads TGCGCCAGCAGCTTAAAATACCCGGACAGATACTACGAGCAGTACTTC.

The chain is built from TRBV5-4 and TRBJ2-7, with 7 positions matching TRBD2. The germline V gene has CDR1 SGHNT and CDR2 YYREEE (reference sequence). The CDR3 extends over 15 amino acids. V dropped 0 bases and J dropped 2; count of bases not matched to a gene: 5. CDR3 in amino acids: CASSLAGGSPYEQYF. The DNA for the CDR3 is TGTGCCAGCAGCTTGGCCGGCGGGAGTCCCTACGAGCAGTACTTC.

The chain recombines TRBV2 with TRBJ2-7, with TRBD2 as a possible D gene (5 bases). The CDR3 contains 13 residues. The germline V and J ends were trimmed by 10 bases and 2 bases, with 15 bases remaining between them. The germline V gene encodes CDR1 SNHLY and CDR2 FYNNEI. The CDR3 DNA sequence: TGTGCCACCTCGCCTGAACTAGCCTACGAGCAGTACTTC. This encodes CATSPELAYEQYF.

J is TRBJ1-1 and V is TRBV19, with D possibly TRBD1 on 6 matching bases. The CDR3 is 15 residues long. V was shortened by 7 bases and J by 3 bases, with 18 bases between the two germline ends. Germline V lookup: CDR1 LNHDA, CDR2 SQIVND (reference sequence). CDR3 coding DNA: TGTGCCAGTATCTTACAGGGACGGGGAGACACTGAAGCTTTCTTT. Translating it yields CASILQGRGDTEAFF.

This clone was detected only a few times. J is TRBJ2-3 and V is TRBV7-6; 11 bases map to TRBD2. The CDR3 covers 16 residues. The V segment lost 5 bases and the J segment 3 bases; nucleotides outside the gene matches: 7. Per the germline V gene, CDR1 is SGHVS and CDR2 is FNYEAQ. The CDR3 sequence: CASSSSGGAGTDTQYF. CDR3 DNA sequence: TGTGCCAGCAGCAGTAGCGGGGGGGCCGGAACAGATACGCAGTATTTT.

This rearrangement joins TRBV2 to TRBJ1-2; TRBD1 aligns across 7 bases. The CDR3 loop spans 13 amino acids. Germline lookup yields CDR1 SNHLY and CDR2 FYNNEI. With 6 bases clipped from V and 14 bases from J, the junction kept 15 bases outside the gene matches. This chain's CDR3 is CASSAYTGDRRTF. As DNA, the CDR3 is TGTGCCAGCAGCGCATATACAGGGGATCGTCGGACCTTC.

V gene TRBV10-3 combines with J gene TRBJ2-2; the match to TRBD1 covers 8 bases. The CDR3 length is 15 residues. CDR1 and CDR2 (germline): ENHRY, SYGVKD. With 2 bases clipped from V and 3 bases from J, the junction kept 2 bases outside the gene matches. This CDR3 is CAISEQGADTGELFF. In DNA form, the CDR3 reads TGTGCCATCAGTGAGCAGGGGGCCGACACCGGGGAGCTGTTTTTT.

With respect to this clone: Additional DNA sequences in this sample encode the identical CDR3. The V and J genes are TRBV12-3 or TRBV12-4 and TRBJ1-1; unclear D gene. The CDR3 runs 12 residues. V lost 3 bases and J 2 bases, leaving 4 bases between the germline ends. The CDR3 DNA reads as TGTGCCAGCAGTTTTAGTAACACTGAAGCTTTCTTT. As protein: CASSFSNTEAFF.

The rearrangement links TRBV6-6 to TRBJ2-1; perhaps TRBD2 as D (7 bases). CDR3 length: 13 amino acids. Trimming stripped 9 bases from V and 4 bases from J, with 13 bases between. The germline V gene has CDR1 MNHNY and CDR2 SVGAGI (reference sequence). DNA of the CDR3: TGTGCCAGTAAAGGGGGGGCGTACAATGAGCAGTTCTTC. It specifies CASKGGAYNEQFF.

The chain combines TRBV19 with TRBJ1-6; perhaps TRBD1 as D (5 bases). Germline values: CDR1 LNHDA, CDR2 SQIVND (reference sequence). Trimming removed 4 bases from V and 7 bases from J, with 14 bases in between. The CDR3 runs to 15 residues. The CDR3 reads CASSKSRAENSPLHF. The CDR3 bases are TGTGCCAGTAGTAAAAGCAGGGCAGAGAATTCACCCCTCCACTTT. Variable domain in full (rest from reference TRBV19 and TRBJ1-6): DGGITQSPKYLFRKEGQNVTLSCEQNLNHDAMYWYRQDPGQGLRLIYYSQIVNDFQKGDIAEGYSVSREKKESFPLTVTSAQKNPTAFYLCASSKSRAENSPLHFGNGTRLTVT.

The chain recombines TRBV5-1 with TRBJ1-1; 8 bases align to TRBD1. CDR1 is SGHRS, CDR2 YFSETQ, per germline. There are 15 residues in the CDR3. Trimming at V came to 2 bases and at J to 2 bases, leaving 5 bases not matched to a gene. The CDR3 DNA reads TGCGCCAGCAGCTTTAAGGGACAGGCAAACACTGAAGCTTTCTTT. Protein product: CASSFKGQANTEAFF.

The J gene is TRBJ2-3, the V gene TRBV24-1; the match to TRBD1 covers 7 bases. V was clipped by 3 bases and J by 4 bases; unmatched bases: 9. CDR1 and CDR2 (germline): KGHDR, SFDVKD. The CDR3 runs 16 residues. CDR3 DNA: TGTGCCACCAGTGATCCCCGCCGGGACAGATCAGATACGCAGTATTTT. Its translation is CATSDPRRDRSDTQYF.

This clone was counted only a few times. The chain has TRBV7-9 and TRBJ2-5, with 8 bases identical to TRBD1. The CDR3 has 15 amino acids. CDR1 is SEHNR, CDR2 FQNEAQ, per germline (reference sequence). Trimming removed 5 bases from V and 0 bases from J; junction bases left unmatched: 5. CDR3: CASSPKDRDQETQYF. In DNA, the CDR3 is TGTGCCAGCAGCCCCAAGGACAGGGACCAAGAGACCCAGTACTTC.

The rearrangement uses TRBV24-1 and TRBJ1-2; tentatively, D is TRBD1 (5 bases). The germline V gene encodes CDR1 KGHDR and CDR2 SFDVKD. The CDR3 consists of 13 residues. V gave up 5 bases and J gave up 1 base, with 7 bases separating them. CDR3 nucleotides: TGTGCCACCAGTGCAGGGTTTAACTATGGCTACACCTTC. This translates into CATSAGFNYGYTF.

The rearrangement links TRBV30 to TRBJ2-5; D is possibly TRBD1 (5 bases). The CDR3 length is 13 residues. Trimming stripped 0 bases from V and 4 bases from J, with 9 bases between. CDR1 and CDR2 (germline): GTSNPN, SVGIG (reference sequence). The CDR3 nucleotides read TGTGCCTGGAGTGTAAAGGGGTTAGAGACCCAGTACTTC. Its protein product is CAWSVKGLETQYF.

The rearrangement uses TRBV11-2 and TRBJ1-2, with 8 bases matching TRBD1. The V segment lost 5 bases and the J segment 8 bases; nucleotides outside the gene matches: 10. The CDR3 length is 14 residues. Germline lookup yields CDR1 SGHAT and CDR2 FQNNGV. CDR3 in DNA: TGTGCCAGCAGCGGGACAGGCACCCTTGGGGGCTACACCTTC. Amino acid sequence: CASSGTGTLGGYTF.

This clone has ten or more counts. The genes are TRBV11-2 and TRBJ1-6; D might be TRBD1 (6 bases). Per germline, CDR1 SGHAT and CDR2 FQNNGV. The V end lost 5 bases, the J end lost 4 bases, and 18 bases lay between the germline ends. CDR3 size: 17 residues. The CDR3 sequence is CASSGRTAEGYNSPLHF. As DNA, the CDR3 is TGTGCCAGCAGCGGTAGGACAGCCGAGGGATATAATTCACCCCTCCACTTT.

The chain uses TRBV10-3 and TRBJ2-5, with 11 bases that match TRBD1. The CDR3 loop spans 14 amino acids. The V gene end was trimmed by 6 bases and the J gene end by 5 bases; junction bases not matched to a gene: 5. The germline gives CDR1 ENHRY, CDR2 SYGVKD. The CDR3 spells CAISGTGGYETQYF. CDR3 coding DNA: TGTGCCATCAGCGGGACAGGGGGTTACGAGACCCAGTACTTC.

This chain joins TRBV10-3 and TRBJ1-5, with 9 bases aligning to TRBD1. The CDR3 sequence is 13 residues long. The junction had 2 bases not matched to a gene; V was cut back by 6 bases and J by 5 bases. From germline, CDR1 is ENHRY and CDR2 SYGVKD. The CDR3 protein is CAISRQGDQPQHF. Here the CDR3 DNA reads TGTGCCATCAGCCGACAGGGGGATCAGCCCCAGCATTTT.

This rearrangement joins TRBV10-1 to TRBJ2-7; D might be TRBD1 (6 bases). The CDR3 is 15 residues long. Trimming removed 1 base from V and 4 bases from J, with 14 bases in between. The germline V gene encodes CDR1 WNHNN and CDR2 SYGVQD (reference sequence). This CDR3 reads CASSELKGVPYEQYF. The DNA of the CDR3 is TGCGCCAGCAGTGAGTTGAAGGGGGTCCCTTACGAGCAGTACTTC.

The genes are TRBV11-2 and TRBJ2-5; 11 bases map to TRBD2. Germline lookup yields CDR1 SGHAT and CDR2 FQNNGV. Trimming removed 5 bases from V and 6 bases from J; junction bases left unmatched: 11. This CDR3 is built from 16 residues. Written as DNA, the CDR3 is TGTGCCAGCAGCGATCCTAGCGGGGGGTCCAAGAAGACCCAGTACTTC. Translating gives CASSDPSGGSKKTQYF.